These 29 T cell receptor beta chains came from one sample sequenced in a study of T cell responses to AZD1222 COVID-19 vaccine. Using immunoSEQ multiplex PCR, the repertoire was profiled, and TCRdb retains in-frame clones only, with some absent. The sample contains 150,000 or so clones, 80% to 95% of which appear only once. The specimen comprised peripheral blood, sampled 28 days after the second AZD1222 dose. These receptors came from an adult who received the AZD1222 COVID-19 vaccine.

This clone has only one observation. This chain joins TRBV19 and TRBJ1-4; tentatively, D is TRBD1 (5 bases). CDR3 length: 19 residues. Between the trimmed V and J ends, which lost 3 bases and 2 bases, there was a span of 22 bases. Germline CDR1 and CDR2: LNHDA and SQIVND (reference sequence). CDR3 bases: TGTGCCAGTAGTATGGTACACCTAGGAGGGGCAACTACTAATGAAAAACTGTTTTTT. The encoded protein is CASSMVHLGGATTNEKLFF.

This clone occurred a few times. The genes are TRBV5-1 and TRBJ1-1, with 7 bases aligning to TRBD1. Losses at the gene ends were 4 bases for V and 2 bases for J; bases not matched to a gene: 5. CDR1 and CDR2 from the germline V gene are SGHRS and YFSETQ. The CDR3 runs 14 residues. CDR3 amino acids: CASSPGTANTEAFF. As DNA, the CDR3 is TGCGCCAGCAGCCCCGGGACAGCCAACACTGAAGCTTTCTTT.

V is TRBV5-5 and J is TRBJ1-2; D unresolved. V shed 4 bases and J shed 6 bases, with 13 bases lying between them. The germline gives CDR1 SGHKS, CDR2 YYEKEE (reference sequence). The CDR3 runs to 13 residues. CDR3 in DNA: TGTGCCAGCAGCAAGCTTGCGGAGAATGGCTACACCTTC. Its protein is CASSKLAENGYTF.

The J gene is TRBJ1-2, the V gene TRBV6-5, with unresolved D. Germline CDR1 MNHEY, CDR2 SVGAGI. V shed 6 bases and J shed 4 bases, with 15 bases lying between them. The CDR3 is 14 amino acids. The CDR3, as DNA: TGTGCCAGCAGCCCCCCGGGTCGTGGCTATGGCTACACCTTC. The encoded protein is CASSPPGRGYGYTF.

The chain joins TRBV29-1 to TRBJ2-5, with D perhaps TRBD1 or TRBD2 (5 bases each). CDR1 is SQVTM, CDR2 ANQGSEA, per germline. There are 17 residues in the CDR3. V lost 3 bases, J lost 0 bases, and 20 bases lay in between. CDR3 coding DNA: TGCAGCGTTGATCGGCTCTTTGAAGAGGGGTACCAAGAGACCCAGTACTTC. Translation: CSVDRLFEEGYQETQYF.

The V call is TRBV6-1, the J call TRBJ1-5; D may be TRBD1 (6 bases). This CDR3 region has 15 residues. V lost 1 base and J lost 2, with 9 bases in between. Germline V gene data show CDR1 as MNHNS and CDR2 as SASEGT. CDR3 DNA sequence: TGTGCCAGCAGTGAAGGACAGGTCGGCAATCAGCCCCAGCATTTT. Protein: CASSEGQVGNQPQHF.

This sequence joins TRBV24-1 and TRBJ2-5; 13 bases are shared with TRBD2. CDR1 is KGHDR and CDR2 is SFDVKD in the germline V gene. The CDR3 is made up of 17 amino acids. V lost 5 bases to trimming and J lost 0 bases; unmatched junction nucleotides: 5. The chain's CDR3 is CATSVIGLAGDQETQYF. The CDR3 DNA reads TGTGCCACCAGTGTCATCGGACTAGCGGGGGACCAAGAGACCCAGTACTTC.

This rearrangement joins TRBV3-1 (or the pseudogene TRBV3-2) to TRBJ1-4; possible D gene TRBD1, 6 bases. Germline-derived CDR1 and CDR2 are LGHDT and YNNKEL (reference sequence). The CDR3 runs 12 residues. Trimming took off 4 bases at V and 8 bases at J, with 8 bases between the two ends. Here the CDR3 DNA reads TGTGCCAGCAGCCCCGGGGGCGAAAAACTGTTTTTT. It translates to CASSPGGEKLFF.

The genes are TRBV7-2 and TRBJ2-1; D unclear. Trimming stripped 1 base from V and 1 base from J, with 11 bases between. The CDR3 is 16 residues long. Germline CDR1 is SGHTA and CDR2 is FQGNSA. For the CDR3, the DNA is TGTGCCAGCAGCTTAGTTGCGGTTCCTTCCTACAATGAGCAGTTCTTC. Its protein is CASSLVAVPSYNEQFF. Drawing the rest from reference TRBV7-2 and TRBJ2-1, the complete variable domain is GAGVSQSPSNKVTEKGKDVELRCDPISGHTALYWYRQSLGQGLEFLIYFQGNSAPDKSGLPSDRFSAERTGGSVSTLTIQRTQQEDSAVYLCASSLVAVPSYNEQFFGPGTRLTVL.

The V call is TRBV19, the J call TRBJ2-7, with D unresolved. V was shortened by 0 bases and J by 3 bases, with 6 bases between the two germline ends. Germline CDR1 is LNHDA and CDR2 is SQIVND (reference sequence). The CDR3 loop spans 13 amino acids. CDR3 sequence reads: CASSIEGSYEQYF. The CDR3 DNA follows: TGTGCCAGTAGTATAGAGGGCAGCTACGAGCAGTACTTC.

This chain connects TRBV27 to TRBJ2-2; no definite D call. V dropped 2 bases and J dropped 14 bases, with 12 bases sitting between them. The V gene's germline CDR1 is MNHEY and CDR2 SMNVEV (reference sequence). This CDR3 comprises 12 residues. CDR3 loop: CASSLTRGYLFF. CDR3 in DNA: TGTGCCAGCAGTTTAACCCGTGGTTACCTGTTTTTT.

The chain links TRBV5-4 to TRBJ2-7; TRBD1 is a possible D gene (5 bases). CDR3 size: 16 residues. The germline CDR1 and CDR2 sequences are SGHNT and YYREEE (reference sequence). V dropped 0 bases and J dropped 0 bases, with 13 bases sitting between them. CDR3 amino acids: CASSLGRQTLSYEQYF. CDR3 sequence (DNA): TGTGCCAGCAGCTTGGGCCGACAGACTCTCTCCTACGAGCAGTACTTC. Filled out from reference TRBV5-4 and TRBJ2-7, the complete variable domain reads ETGVTQSPTHLIKTRGQQVTLRCSSQSGHNTVSWYQQALGQGPQFIFQYYREEENGRGNFPPRFSGLQFPNYSSELNVNALELDDSALYLCASSLGRQTLSYEQYFGPGTRLTVT.

This CDR3 is CASSETAVAGAYEQYF. The CDR3, as DNA: TGTGCCAGCAGTGAAACCGCCGTAGCGGGGGCCTACGAGCAGTACTTC. The gene calls are TRBV6-1 and TRBJ2-7, with TRBD2 matching over 9 bases. With 2 bases clipped from V and 2 bases from J, the junction kept 7 bases outside the gene matches. Germline V gene lookup returns CDR1 MNHNS and CDR2 SASEGT. The CDR3 sequence is 16 residues long.

The gene calls are TRBV24-1 and TRBJ1-2, with D unclear. With 2 bases removed from V and 8 bases from J, the gap between germline ends came to 14 bases. This CDR3 contains 14 residues. CDR1 is KGHDR and CDR2 is SFDVKD in the germline V gene. The CDR3 sequence is CATSDSSRVSGYTF. The DNA for the CDR3 is TGTGCCACCAGTGATTCTAGTAGGGTTAGCGGCTACACCTTC.

This clone was detected once. The J gene is TRBJ1-1, the V gene TRBV29-1; D gene unclear. V shed 7 bases and J shed 4 bases, with 19 bases lying between them. This CDR3 has 14 residues. The germline V gene has CDR1 SQVTM and CDR2 ANQGSEA. This CDR3 reads CSAGGRAGVTEAFF. In DNA form, the CDR3 reads TGCAGCGCTGGCGGGCGGGCTGGGGTCACTGAAGCTTTCTTT.

The genes are TRBV7-2 and TRBJ2-1, with 9 bases identical to TRBD2. The V gene's germline CDR1 is SGHTA and CDR2 FQGNSA. Trimming at V came to 5 bases and at J to 6 bases, leaving 14 bases not matched to a gene. CDR3 size: 17 residues. This chain's CDR3 is CASSPTRGLARGNEQFF. For the CDR3, the DNA is TGTGCCAGCAGCCCCACGCGAGGACTAGCGAGGGGCAATGAGCAGTTCTTC.

The gene calls are TRBV24-1 and TRBJ2-3; TRBD2 aligns across 8 bases. With 9 bases clipped from V and 4 bases from J, the junction kept 11 bases outside the gene matches. There are 15 residues in the CDR3. The germline V gene encodes CDR1 KGHDR and CDR2 SFDVKD. The CDR3 sequence: CATQNTGREADTQYF. CDR3 DNA: TGTGCCACCCAAAACACAGGGCGGGAGGCAGATACGCAGTATTTT.

The genes are TRBV7-6 and TRBJ2-1, with D tentatively TRBD1 (6 bases). Germline CDR1 SGHVS, CDR2 FNYEAQ. Trimming left V 5 bases short and J 0 bases short, with 11 bases between. The CDR3 is made up of 15 amino acids. The CDR3 bases are TGTGCCAGCAGCCGGGACATCAGCTCCTACAATGAGCAGTTCTTC. It translates to CASSRDISSYNEQFF.

This rearrangement joins TRBV6-5 to TRBJ1-6; D perhaps matches TRBD1 (5 bases). The CDR3 is 15 residues long. Germline loops: CDR1 MNHEY, CDR2 SVGAGI. V lost 6 bases and J lost 9, with 18 bases in between. The CDR3 DNA sequence: TGTGCCAGCAGCCACGGGGCGGGGGGAAGTTCACCCCTCCACTTT. It specifies CASSHGAGGSSPLHF.

In its sample, this clone was seen a few times. The genes are TRBV7-2 and TRBJ2-7; TRBD1 matches at 11 bases. Germline V gives CDR1 SGHTA, CDR2 FQGNSA. The CDR3 spans 16 residues. The J segment lost 1 base and the V segment lost 4 bases, leaving 6 bases of the junction unmatched. The CDR3 DNA sequence: TGTGCCAGCAGCTCCCTCTGGGACAGGGGGTCCTACGAGCAGTACTTC. It encodes CASSSLWDRGSYEQYF.

The chain recombines TRBV5-1 with TRBJ2-1; D is perhaps TRBD1 (6 bases). This CDR3 is built from 16 residues. V lost 5 bases to trimming and J lost 0 bases, with 15 bases between them. The germline V gene encodes CDR1 SGHRS and CDR2 YFSETQ. CDR3 region: CASSGGLSSSYNEQFF. The CDR3 bases are TGCGCCAGCAGTGGGGGCCTCTCGAGCTCCTACAATGAGCAGTTCTTC.

J is TRBJ1-5 and V is TRBV21-1. TRBV21-1 is annotated as a pseudogene. The CDR3 is made up of 14 amino acids. The DNA for the CDR3 is TGTGCCAGCAGCAGCGGACGCACTGAGGAGCCCCAGCATTTT. It yields the protein CASSSGRTEEPQHF.

V gene TRBV2 combines with J gene TRBJ2-2, with TRBD1 matching over 7 bases. This CDR3 is 19 amino acids long. The germline V gene encodes CDR1 SNHLY and CDR2 FYNNEI. Unmatched junction bases numbered 14, after V lost 4 bases and J lost 0 bases. The chain's CDR3 is CASSGDRSYKDANTGELFF. CDR3 nucleotide sequence: TGTGCCAGCAGTGGGGACAGAAGTTACAAAGACGCGAACACCGGGGAGCTGTTTTTT.

V is TRBV28 and J is TRBJ2-5, with 7 bases fitting TRBD2. Germline V gene data show CDR1 as MDHEN and CDR2 as SYDVKM. The V segment lost 6 bases and the J segment 5 bases; nucleotides outside the gene matches: 12. This CDR3 has 15 residues. CDR3 loop: CASRRKGGSPETQYF. The CDR3 DNA reads TGTGCCAGCAGAAGAAAGGGCGGGAGCCCGGAGACCCAGTACTTC.

This clone was recorded a few times. The chain couples TRBV21-1 to TRBJ2-7; the D call in the table, TRBD1, was not verified against the DNA. TRBV21-1 is described as a pseudogene. The CDR3 is 13 amino acids. The CDR3 nucleotides are TGTGCCAGATATGAATGGGGGCTCTACGAGCAGTACTTC. Amino acids: CARYEWGLYEQYF.

The chain combines TRBV11-2 with TRBJ1-4; 9 nucleotides line up with TRBD1. Looked up from germline, CDR1 is SGHAT and CDR2 is FQNNGV. After removal of 5 bases from V and 8 bases from J, the junction contained 9 bases not matched to a gene. CDR3 size: 15 residues. The CDR3 DNA sequence: TGTGCCAGCAGCGACACCAGACAGGGGGGCGAAAAACTGTTTTTT. Its translation: CASSDTRQGGEKLFF.

The V and J genes are TRBV2 and TRBJ2-3; 11 positions match TRBD2. The CDR3 has 19 amino acids. Germline assignment: CDR1 SNHLY and CDR2 FYNNEI. The V and J ends lost 5 bases and 6 bases, in that order; junction bases with no gene match: 19. The CDR3 protein is CASSLLIQGLAGGGDTQYF. CDR3 coding DNA: TGTGCCAGCAGTCTCTTGATACAGGGTCTAGCGGGGGGTGGGGATACGCAGTATTTT.

V gene TRBV19 combines with J gene TRBJ2-2; D gene ambiguous. The germline CDR1 and CDR2 sequences are LNHDA and SQIVND (reference sequence). The CDR3 runs to 14 residues. Trimming removed 1 base from V and 2 bases from J, with 5 bases in between. The CDR3 bases are TGTGCCAGTAGTATAGTACTTAACACCGGGGAGCTGTTTTTT. Translated: CASSIVLNTGELFF.

The CDR3 here is CAIRPGSGNTIYF. The CDR3 DNA follows: TGTGCCATCAGGCCAGGGTCTGGAAACACCATATATTTT. The V and J genes are TRBV10-3 and TRBJ1-3, with D possibly TRBD1 on 5 matching bases. V lost 6 bases and J 1 base, leaving 7 bases between the germline ends. CDR1 is ENHRY, CDR2 SYGVKD, per germline. CDR3 length: 13 residues.